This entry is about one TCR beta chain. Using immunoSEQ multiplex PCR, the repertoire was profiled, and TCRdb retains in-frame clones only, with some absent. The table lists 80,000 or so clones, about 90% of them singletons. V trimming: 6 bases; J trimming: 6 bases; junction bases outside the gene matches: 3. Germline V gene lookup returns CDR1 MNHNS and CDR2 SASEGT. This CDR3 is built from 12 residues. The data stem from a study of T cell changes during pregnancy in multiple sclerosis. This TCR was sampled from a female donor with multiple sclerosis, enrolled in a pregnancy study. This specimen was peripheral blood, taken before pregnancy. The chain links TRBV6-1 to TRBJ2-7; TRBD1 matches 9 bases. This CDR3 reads CASSETGGEQYF. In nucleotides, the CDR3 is TGTGCCAGCAGCGAGACAGGGGGCGAGCAGTACTTC.